This TCR beta chain was documented in a study of blood T cell repertoires in COVID-19. V dropped 3 bases and J dropped 5; count of bases not matched to a gene: 11. This CDR3 is built from 16 residues. Germline V CDR1 and CDR2: LNHDA, SQIVND (reference sequence). Participants were aged about 18 to 100 years from about two dozen US areas. What the recovered Cohort 3 donors had was two negative PCRs, clearance, or symptom resolution. The protocol was immunoSEQ multiplex PCR, while the TCRdb copy is restricted to in-frame clones and leaves out a portion. The sample shows 140,000 to 150,000 clones, approximately 90% of them seen only once.

This clonotype originated in a man in his fifties or sixties who had recovered from COVID-19. Sequenced: PBMCs or T cells enriched from blood (not recorded which). The gene calls are TRBV19 and TRBJ2-5; TRBD2 matches 8 bases. Here the CDR3 DNA reads TGTGCCAGTAGTATTCAACCGGGACTAGATAGCGAGACCCAGTACTTC. Residues: CASSIQPGLDSETQYF.